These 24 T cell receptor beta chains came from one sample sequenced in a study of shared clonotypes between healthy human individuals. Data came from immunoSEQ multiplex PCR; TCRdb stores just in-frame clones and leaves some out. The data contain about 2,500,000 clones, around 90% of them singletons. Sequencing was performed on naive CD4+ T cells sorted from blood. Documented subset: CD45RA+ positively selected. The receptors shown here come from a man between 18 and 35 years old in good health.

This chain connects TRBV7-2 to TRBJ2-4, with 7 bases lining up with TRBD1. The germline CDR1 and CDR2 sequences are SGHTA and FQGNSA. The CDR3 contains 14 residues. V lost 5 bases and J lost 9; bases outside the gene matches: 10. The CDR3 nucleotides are TGTGCCAGCAGCCATGACAGGGCAGGCGGCATTCAGTACTTC. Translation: CASSHDRAGGIQYF. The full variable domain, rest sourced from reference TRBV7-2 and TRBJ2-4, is GAGVSQSPSNKVTEKGKDVELRCDPISGHTALYWYRQSLGQGLEFLIYFQGNSAPDKSGLPSDRFSAERTGGSVSTLTIQRTQQEDSAVYLCASSHDRAGGIQYFGAGTRLSVL.

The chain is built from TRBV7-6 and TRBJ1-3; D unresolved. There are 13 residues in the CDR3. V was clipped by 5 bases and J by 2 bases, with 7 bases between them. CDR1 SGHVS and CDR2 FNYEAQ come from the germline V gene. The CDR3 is CASSLGPGNTIYF. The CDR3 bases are TGTGCCAGCAGCCTAGGACCTGGAAACACCATATATTTT.

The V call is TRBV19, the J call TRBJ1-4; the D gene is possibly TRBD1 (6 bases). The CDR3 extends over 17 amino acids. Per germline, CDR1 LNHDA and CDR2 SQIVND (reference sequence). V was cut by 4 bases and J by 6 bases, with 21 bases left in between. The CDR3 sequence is CASSTPRQAGGYEKLFF. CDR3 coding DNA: TGTGCCAGTAGTACACCCCGACAGGCCGGCGGCTATGAAAAACTGTTTTTT.

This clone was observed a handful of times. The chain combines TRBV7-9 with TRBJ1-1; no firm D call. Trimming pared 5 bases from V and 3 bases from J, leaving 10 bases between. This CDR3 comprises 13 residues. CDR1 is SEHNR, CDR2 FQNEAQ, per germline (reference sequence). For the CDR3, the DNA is TGTGCCAGCAGCCCGAGTGGGGACACTGAAGCTTTCTTT. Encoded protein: CASSPSGDTEAFF.

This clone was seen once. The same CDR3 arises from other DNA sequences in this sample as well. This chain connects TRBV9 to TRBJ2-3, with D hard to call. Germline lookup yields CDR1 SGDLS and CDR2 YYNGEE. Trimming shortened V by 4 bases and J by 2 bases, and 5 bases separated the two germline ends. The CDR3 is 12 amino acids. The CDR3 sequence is CASSTNTDTQYF. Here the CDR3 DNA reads TGTGCCAGCAGCACAAACACAGATACGCAGTATTTT.

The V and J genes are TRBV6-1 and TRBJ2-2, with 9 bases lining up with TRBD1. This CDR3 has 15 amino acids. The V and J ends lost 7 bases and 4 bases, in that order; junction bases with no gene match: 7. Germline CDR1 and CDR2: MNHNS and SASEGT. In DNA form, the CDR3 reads TGTGCCAGCACCGGGACAGGGATGATCACCGGGGAGCTGTTTTTT. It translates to CASTGTGMITGELFF.

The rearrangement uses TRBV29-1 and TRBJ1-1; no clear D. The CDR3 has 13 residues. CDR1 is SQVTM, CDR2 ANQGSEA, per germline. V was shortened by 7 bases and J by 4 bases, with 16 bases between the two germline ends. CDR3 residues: CSGISDTGTEAFF. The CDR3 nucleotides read TGCAGCGGAATTTCCGATACGGGCACTGAAGCTTTCTTT.

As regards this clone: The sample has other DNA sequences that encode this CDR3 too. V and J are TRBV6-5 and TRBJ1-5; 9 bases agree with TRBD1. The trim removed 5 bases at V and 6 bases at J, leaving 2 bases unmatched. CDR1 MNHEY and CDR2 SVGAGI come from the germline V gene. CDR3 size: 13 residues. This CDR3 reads CASSRQGGQPQHF. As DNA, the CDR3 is TGTGCCAGCAGTCGACAGGGGGGTCAGCCCCAGCATTTT.

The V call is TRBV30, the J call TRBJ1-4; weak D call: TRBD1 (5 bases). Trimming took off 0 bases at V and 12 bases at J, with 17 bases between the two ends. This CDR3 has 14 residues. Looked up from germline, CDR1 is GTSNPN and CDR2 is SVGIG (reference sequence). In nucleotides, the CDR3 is TGTGCCTGGAGTGTGGGGAGCAGGGAGGGAGAACTGTTTTTT. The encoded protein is CAWSVGSREGELFF.

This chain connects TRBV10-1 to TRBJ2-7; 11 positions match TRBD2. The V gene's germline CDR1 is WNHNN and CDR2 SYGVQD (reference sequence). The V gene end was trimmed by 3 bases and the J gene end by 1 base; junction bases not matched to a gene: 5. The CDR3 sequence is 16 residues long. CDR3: CASSDRLAGRSYEQYF. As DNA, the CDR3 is TGCGCCAGCAGTGACAGACTAGCGGGACGATCCTACGAGCAGTACTTC.

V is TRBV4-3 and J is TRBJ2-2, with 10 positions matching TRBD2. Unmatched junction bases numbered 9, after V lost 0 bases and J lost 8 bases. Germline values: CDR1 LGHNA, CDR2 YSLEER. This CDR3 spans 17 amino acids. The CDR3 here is CASSQDLPSGSWGELFF. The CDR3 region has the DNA TGCGCCAGCAGCCAAGATCTGCCTAGCGGGAGTTGGGGGGAGCTGTTTTTT.

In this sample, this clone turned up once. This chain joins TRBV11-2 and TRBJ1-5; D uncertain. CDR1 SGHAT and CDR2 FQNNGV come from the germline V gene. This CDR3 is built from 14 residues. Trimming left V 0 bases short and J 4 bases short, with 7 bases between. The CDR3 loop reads CASSLDDINQPQHF. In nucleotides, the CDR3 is TGTGCCAGCAGCTTAGACGATATAAATCAGCCCCAGCATTTT.

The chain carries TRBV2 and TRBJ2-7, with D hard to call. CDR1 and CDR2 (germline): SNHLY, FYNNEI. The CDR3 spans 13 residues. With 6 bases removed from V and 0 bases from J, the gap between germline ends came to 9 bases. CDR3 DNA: TGTGCCAGCAGGTGGGGTTTCTCCTACGAGCAGTACTTC. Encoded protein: CASRWGFSYEQYF.

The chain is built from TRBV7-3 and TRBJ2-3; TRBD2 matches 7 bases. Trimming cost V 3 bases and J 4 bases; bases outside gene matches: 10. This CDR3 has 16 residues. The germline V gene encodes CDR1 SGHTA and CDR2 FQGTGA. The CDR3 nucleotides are TGTGCCAGCAGCTTGAATAAGCGGGGAGGCTCAGATACGCAGTATTTT. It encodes CASSLNKRGGSDTQYF.

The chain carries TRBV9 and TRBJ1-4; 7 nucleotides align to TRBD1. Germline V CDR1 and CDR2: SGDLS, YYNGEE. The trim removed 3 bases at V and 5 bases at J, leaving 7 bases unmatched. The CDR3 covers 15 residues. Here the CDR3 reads CASSAQTGRNEKLFF. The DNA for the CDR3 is TGTGCCAGCAGCGCCCAGACAGGGAGAAATGAAAAACTGTTTTTT.

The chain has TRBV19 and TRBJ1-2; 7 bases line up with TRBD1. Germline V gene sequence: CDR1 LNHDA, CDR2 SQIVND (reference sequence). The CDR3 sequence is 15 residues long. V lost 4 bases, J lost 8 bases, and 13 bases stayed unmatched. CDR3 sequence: CASSTPGRGQGGYTF. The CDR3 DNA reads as TGTGCCAGTAGTACCCCCGGTAGGGGGCAAGGAGGCTACACCTTC.

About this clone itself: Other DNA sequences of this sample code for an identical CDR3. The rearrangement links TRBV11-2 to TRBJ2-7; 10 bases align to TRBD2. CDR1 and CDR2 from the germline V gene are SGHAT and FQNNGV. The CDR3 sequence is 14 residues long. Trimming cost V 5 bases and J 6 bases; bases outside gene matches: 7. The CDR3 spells CASSPGLAGVEQYF. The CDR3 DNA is TGTGCCAGCAGCCCAGGGCTAGCGGGGGTCGAGCAGTACTTC.

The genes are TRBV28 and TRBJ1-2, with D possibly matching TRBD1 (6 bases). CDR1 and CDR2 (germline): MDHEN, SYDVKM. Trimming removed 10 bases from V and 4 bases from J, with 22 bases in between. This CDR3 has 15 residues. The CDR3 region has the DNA TGTGCCACCGAACCCCCAGGGAAAGGGGGCTATGGCTACACCTTC. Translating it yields CATEPPGKGGYGYTF.

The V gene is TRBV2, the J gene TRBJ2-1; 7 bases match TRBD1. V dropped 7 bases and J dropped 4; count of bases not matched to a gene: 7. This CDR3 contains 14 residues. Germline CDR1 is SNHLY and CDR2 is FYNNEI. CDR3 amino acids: CASNSGQAYNEQFF. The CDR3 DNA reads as TGTGCCAGCAATTCCGGACAGGCATACAATGAGCAGTTCTTC.

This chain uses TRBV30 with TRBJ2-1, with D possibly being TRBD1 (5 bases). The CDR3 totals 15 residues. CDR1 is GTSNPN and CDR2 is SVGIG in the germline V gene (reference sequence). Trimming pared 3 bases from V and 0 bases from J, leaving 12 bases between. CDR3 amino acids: CAWSLKGVSYNEQFF. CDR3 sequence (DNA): TGTGCCTGGAGCCTCAAAGGGGTCTCCTACAATGAGCAGTTCTTC.

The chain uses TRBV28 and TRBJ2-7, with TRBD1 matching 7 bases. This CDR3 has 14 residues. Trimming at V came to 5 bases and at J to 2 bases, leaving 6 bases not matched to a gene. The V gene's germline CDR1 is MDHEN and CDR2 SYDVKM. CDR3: CASSRAGGTYEQYF. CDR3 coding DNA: TGTGCCAGCAGTCGGGCAGGGGGAACCTACGAGCAGTACTTC.

Written as DNA, the CDR3 is TGTGCCAGTAGCCCCGCCCCCCATGTGGATGAGCAGTTCTTC. Its protein product is CASSPAPHVDEQFF. The rearrangement joins TRBV19 to TRBJ2-1, with no clear D. The CDR3 has 14 amino acids. Looked up from germline, CDR1 is LNHDA and CDR2 is SQIVND (reference sequence). V was cut by 6 bases and J by 8 bases, with 17 bases left in between.

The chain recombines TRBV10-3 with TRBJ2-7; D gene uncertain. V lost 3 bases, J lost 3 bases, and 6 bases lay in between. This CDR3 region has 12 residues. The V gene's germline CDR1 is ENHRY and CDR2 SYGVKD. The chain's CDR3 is CAISDSRYEQYF. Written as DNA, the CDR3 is TGTGCCATCAGTGACAGTCGCTACGAGCAGTACTTC.

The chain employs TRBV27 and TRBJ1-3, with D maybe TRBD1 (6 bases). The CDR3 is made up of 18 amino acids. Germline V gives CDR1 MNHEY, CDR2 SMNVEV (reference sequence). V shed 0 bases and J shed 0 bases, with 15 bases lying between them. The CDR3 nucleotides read TGTGCCAGCAGTTTATCTCCCGGGCAGGGGATCTCTGGAAACACCATATATTTT. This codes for CASSLSPGQGISGNTIYF.